Sequencing of this T cell receptor beta chain was carried out in a study of blood T cell repertoires in COVID-19. In the study overall: Some COVID-19 samples were acute and others convalescent; all came from the United States, Italy and Spain. The analysed material was cDNA or gDNA that came from T cells, B-cell-depleted T cells, or PBMCs.

The length of the CDR3 is 14 residues. Trimming cost V 1 base and J 1 base, with 7 bases left between them. Germline assignment: CDR1 LNHDA and CDR2 SQIVND (reference sequence). As handled by the study authors: Nucleated cell number was recorded as an estimate derived from reference gene primer amplification. Data came from immunoSEQ multiplex PCR; TCRdb stores just in-frame clones and leaves some out. The D gene and trimming were derived from the DNA, and the V and J assignments and clone size from that table. In the table there are roughly 40,000 clones, more than 70% of which are singletons. The sequence was collected from a man aged 70 or older with acute or convalescent COVID-19. The V and J genes are TRBV19 and TRBJ1-1, with unresolved D. The sample comprised peripheral blood. CDR3 amino acids: CASSIVSGNTEAFF. CDR3 nucleotides: TGTGCCAGTAGTATAGTGTCGGGGAACACTGAAGCTTTCTTT.